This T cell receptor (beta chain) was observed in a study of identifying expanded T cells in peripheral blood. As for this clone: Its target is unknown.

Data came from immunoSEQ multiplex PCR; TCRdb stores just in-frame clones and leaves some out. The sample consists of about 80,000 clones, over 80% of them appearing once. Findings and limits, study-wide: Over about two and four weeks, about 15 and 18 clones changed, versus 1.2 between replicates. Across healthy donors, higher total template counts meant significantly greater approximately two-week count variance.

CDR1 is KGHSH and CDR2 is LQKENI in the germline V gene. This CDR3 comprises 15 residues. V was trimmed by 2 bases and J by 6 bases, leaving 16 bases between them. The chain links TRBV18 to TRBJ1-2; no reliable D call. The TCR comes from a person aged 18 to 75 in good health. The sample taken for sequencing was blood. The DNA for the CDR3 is TGTGCCAGCTCACCATTCCTCGAGGGATATGATGGCTACACCTTC. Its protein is CASSPFLEGYDGYTF.